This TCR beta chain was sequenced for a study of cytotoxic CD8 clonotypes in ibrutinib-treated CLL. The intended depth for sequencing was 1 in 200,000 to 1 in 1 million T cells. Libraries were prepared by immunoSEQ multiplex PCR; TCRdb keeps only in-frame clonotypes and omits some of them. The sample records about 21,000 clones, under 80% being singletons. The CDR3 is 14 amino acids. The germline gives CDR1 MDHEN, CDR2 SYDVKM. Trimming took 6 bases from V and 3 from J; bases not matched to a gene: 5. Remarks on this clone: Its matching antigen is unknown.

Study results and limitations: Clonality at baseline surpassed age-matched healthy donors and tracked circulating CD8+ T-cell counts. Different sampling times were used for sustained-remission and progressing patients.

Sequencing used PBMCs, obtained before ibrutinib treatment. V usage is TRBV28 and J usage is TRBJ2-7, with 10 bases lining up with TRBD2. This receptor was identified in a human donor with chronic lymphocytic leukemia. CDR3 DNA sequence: TGTGCCAGCAGCCCTAGCGGGAGTTACTACGAGCAGTACTTC. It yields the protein CASSPSGSYYEQYF.